This TCR beta chain derives from a study of blood T cell repertoires in COVID-19. In the study overall: Acute-phase and convalescent COVID-19 samples originated in the United States, Italy and Spain. T cells, B-cell-depleted T cells, or PBMCs supplied cDNA or gDNA.

In the authors' methods: Estimated nucleated cell counts came from reference gene primer amplification. Using immunoSEQ multiplex PCR, the repertoire was profiled, and TCRdb retains in-frame clones only, with some absent. V and J calls and clone size are given by that table; D and trimming were obtained from the DNA. Here the sample spans about 130,000 clones, approximately 90% being singletons. The receptor's source is a man between 60 and 75 years old with active or convalescent COVID-19. What was sequenced was peripheral blood.

The CDR3 loop reads CASSTPRQRGNTIYF. DNA of the CDR3: TGTGCCAGCAGTACCCCCCGACAGAGAGGAAACACCATATATTTT. This chain connects TRBV28 to TRBJ1-3; weak D call: TRBD1 (5 bases). V was clipped by 5 bases and J by 4 bases, with 15 bases between them. Looked up from germline, CDR1 is MDHEN and CDR2 is SYDVKM. There are 15 residues in the CDR3.